The 25 T cell receptor beta chains below were found in one sample sequenced in a study of T cell responses to AZD1222 COVID-19 vaccine. Profiling relied on immunoSEQ multiplex PCR, and the TCRdb table lists in-frame clones only, not all of them. The sample includes about 150,000 clones, about 92% of them seen just once. This specimen consisted of peripheral blood, obtained on day 0 of AZD1222 vaccination. Receptor source: an adult in good health.

This clone was seen only once. The V and J genes are TRBV3-1 (or the pseudogene TRBV3-2) and TRBJ2-1, with a possible D match to TRBD2 (6 bases). V was cut by 6 bases and J by 3 bases, with 15 bases left in between. This CDR3 is 15 amino acids long. Germline assignment: CDR1 LGHDT and CDR2 YNNKEL (reference sequence). The CDR3 nucleotides are TGTGCCAGCAGGGACCGGGACTTAAACTACAATGAGCAGTTCTTC. It is translated as CASRDRDLNYNEQFF.

The chain links TRBV5-1 to TRBJ2-1, with D unresolved. Germline CDR1 reads SGHRS; CDR2 reads YFSETQ. The CDR3 consists of 15 residues. Trimming stripped 0 bases from V and 3 bases from J, with 10 bases between. The DNA for the CDR3 is TGCGCCAGCAGCTTGGCCGACCCTGTCTACAATGAGCAGTTCTTC. This translates into CASSLADPVYNEQFF.

This chain joins TRBV12-5 and TRBJ1-4; D gene ambiguous. CDR3 length equals 15 residues. Germline-derived CDR1 and CDR2 are LGHNT and FRNRAP. The V and J ends lost 5 bases and 0 bases respectively, with 10 bases between them. CDR3 residues: CASGAWTATNEKLFF. As DNA, the CDR3 is TGTGCTAGTGGTGCATGGACGGCAACTAATGAAAAACTGTTTTTT.

There are a few counts of this clone. J is TRBJ1-1 and V is TRBV5-6; D possibly corresponds to TRBD1 (6 bases). Germline V gene lookup returns CDR1 SGHDT and CDR2 YYEEEE. V was shortened by 4 bases and J by 5 bases, with 21 bases between the two germline ends. CDR3 length: 16 residues. The CDR3 here is CASSSRQGNLRTEAFF. In nucleotides, the CDR3 is TGTGCCAGCAGCAGCCGCCAGGGGAATCTAAGGACTGAAGCTTTCTTT.

The chain is built from TRBV6-5 and TRBJ1-6; D is ambiguous. The length of the CDR3 is 13 residues. V lost 5 bases and J 7 bases, leaving 9 bases between the germline ends. Germline lookup yields CDR1 MNHEY and CDR2 SVGAGI. CDR3 in amino acids: CASSRRLNSPLHF. In DNA form, the CDR3 reads TGTGCCAGCAGTCGGAGGCTCAATTCACCCCTCCACTTT.

The chain employs TRBV27 and TRBJ2-1, with D perhaps assigned TRBD1 or TRBD2 (5 bases each). CDR1 and CDR2 (germline): MNHEY, SMNVEV (reference sequence). CDR3 size: 15 residues. The V and J ends lost 2 bases and 4 bases respectively, with 12 bases between them. This CDR3 reads CASSLPGRTYNEQFF. The CDR3 DNA is TGTGCCAGCAGTTTACCGGGACGGACTTACAATGAGCAGTTCTTC.

The genes are TRBV7-9 and TRBJ2-7, with 8 bases that match TRBD1. Per the germline V gene, CDR1 is SEHNR and CDR2 is FQNEAQ (reference sequence). Trimming removed 1 base from V and 3 bases from J; junction bases left unmatched: 5. The CDR3 is 15 residues long. The CDR3: CASSLGQGAIYEQYF. Written as DNA, the CDR3 is TGTGCCAGCAGCTTAGGGCAGGGGGCGATCTACGAGCAGTACTTC.

The CDR3 here is CASSLKRGVWTNYGYTF. The CDR3, as DNA: TGTGCCAGCAGCCTTAAACGCGGGGTTTGGACTAACTATGGCTACACCTTC. The V call is TRBV2, the J call TRBJ1-2; no reliable D call. V was trimmed by 6 bases and J by 0 bases, leaving 20 bases between them. Germline CDR1 is SNHLY and CDR2 is FYNNEI. The CDR3 consists of 17 residues.

This chain uses TRBV18 with TRBJ1-1; D is possibly TRBD1 (5 bases). Germline V gives CDR1 KGHSH, CDR2 LQKENI. Trimming took 6 bases from V and 3 from J, leaving 14 bases between them. This CDR3 is built from 14 residues. This chain's CDR3 is CASSQTGGDTEAFF. The CDR3 DNA is TGTGCCAGCTCTCAAACCGGGGGGGACACTGAAGCTTTCTTT.

V and J are TRBV3-1 (or the pseudogene TRBV3-2) and TRBJ2-7; D may be TRBD2 (5 bases). Germline values: CDR1 LGHDT, CDR2 YNNKEL (reference sequence). The CDR3 length is 13 residues. V lost 4 bases and J 5 bases, leaving 12 bases between the germline ends. The CDR3 spells CASSLGLGDEQYF. The CDR3 DNA is TGTGCCAGCAGCCTGGGCCTCGGGGACGAGCAGTACTTC.

J is TRBJ1-2 and V is TRBV6-5; D uncertain. This CDR3 spans 14 amino acids. Trimming left V 6 bases short and J 6 bases short, with 17 bases between. CDR1 is MNHEY and CDR2 is SVGAGI in the germline V gene. The chain's CDR3 is CASSLRIGSDGYTF. In DNA, the CDR3 is TGTGCCAGCAGCCTCCGGATTGGGAGCGATGGCTACACCTTC.

The genes are TRBV6-5 and TRBJ1-1; no definite D call. Germline V gene sequence: CDR1 MNHEY, CDR2 SVGAGI. The V and J ends lost 0 bases and 0 bases respectively, with 8 bases between them. The CDR3 is 15 residues long. CDR3 nucleotide sequence: TGTGCCAGCAGTTACTCTCAGAGCATGAACACTGAAGCTTTCTTT. Translated, it gives CASSYSQSMNTEAFF.

The chain couples TRBV14 to TRBJ2-7; TRBD1 matches 10 bases. The junction had 2 bases not matched to a gene; V was cut back by 0 bases and J by 0 bases. Germline loops: CDR1 SGHDN, CDR2 FVKESK. CDR3 length: 16 residues. DNA of the CDR3: TGTGCCAGCAGCCAAGAAAGGGACAGGGGCTCCTACGAGCAGTACTTC. It encodes CASSQERDRGSYEQYF.

In this sample, this clone turned up once. This chain connects TRBV5-1 to TRBJ2-7, with 9 bases that match TRBD1. This CDR3 is 14 amino acids long. The V segment lost 6 bases and the J segment 5 bases; nucleotides outside the gene matches: 9. From germline, CDR1 is SGHRS and CDR2 YFSETQ. The CDR3 nucleotides are TGCGCCAGCAAATTGGGGACAGGGCTGAACGAGCAGTACTTC. Protein product: CASKLGTGLNEQYF.

This chain links TRBV21-1 with TRBJ1-1. TRBV21-1 is marked as a pseudogene. The CDR3 is 10 amino acids. CDR3 loop: CATGGTEAFF. CDR3 sequence (DNA): TGTGCAACGGGCGGCACTGAAGCTTTCTTT.

The rearrangement links TRBV4-1 to TRBJ1-5; TRBD1 agrees at 8 bases. Germline-derived CDR1 and CDR2 are MGHRA and YSYEKL. V lost 0 bases and J lost 7; bases outside the gene matches: 8. This CDR3 is 16 amino acids long. CDR3 residues: CASSQDGQGRVQPQHF. The CDR3 coding sequence is TGCGCCAGCAGCCAAGACGGACAGGGACGGGTACAGCCCCAGCATTTT.

This chain joins TRBV7-9 and TRBJ2-7; D is tentatively TRBD1 or TRBD2 (5 bases each). There are 15 residues in the CDR3. V was pared by 5 bases and J by 5 bases, with 19 bases between. The germline gives CDR1 SEHNR, CDR2 FQNEAQ (reference sequence). This CDR3 is CASSRSLRDVNEQYF. The CDR3 coding sequence is TGTGCCAGCAGCCGATCCCTCCGGGACGTCAACGAGCAGTACTTC.

This clone was seen only once. This sequence joins TRBV10-2 and TRBJ1-3; D might be TRBD1 (5 bases). V lost 6 bases to trimming and J lost 1 base, with 13 bases between them. The CDR3 is 15 amino acids. Germline lookup yields CDR1 WSHSY and CDR2 SAAADI. The CDR3 DNA is TGCGCCAGCAGGGATCCGGGACGGTCTGGAAACACCATATATTTT. Its protein is CASRDPGRSGNTIYF.

The CDR3 is CASSPGLAGGLRGTDTQYF. The CDR3 nucleotides read TGTGCCAGCAGCCCCGGACTAGCGGGGGGGCTTCGAGGCACAGATACGCAGTATTTT. The chain has TRBV5-4 and TRBJ2-3; 15 bases align to TRBD2. The germline CDR1 and CDR2 sequences are SGHNT and YYREEE (reference sequence). The CDR3 has 19 amino acids. The junction had 10 bases not matched to a gene; V was cut back by 4 bases and J by 1 base. The full variable domain, in which reference TRBV5-4 and TRBJ2-3 provide the parts outside the CDR3, is ETGVTQSPTHLIKTRGQQVTLRCSSQSGHNTVSWYQQALGQGPQFIFQYYREEENGRGNFPPRFSGLQFPNYSSELNVNALELDDSALYLCASSPGLAGGLRGTDTQYFGPGTRLTVL.

This clone has only a few counts. CDR3 residues: CASSTTQGAPLHF. In nucleotides, the CDR3 is TGTGCCAGCAGCACGACACAGGGGGCTCCCCTCCACTTT. This rearrangement joins TRBV7-9 to TRBJ1-6, with TRBD1 matching over 9 bases. Germline CDR1 SEHNR, CDR2 FQNEAQ (reference sequence). The CDR3 is 13 residues long. The junction had 6 bases not matched to a gene; V was cut back by 5 bases and J by 13 bases. Full variable domain (rest looked up from reference TRBV7-9 and TRBJ1-6): DTGVSQNPRHKITKRGQNVTFRCDPISEHNRLYWYRQTLGQGPEFLTYFQNEAQLEKSRLLSDRFSAERPKGSFSTLEIQRTEQGDSAMYLCASSTTQGAPLHFGNGTRLTVT.

In the case of this clone: Within the sample, other DNA sequences also encode this same CDR3. V usage is TRBV7-9 and J usage is TRBJ2-3; TRBD1 agrees at 9 bases. This CDR3 region has 14 residues. Germline trimming cut 2 bases from V and 4 bases from J; bases unmatched to any gene: 1. Germline V CDR1 and CDR2: SEHNR, FQNEAQ (reference sequence). The DNA for the CDR3 is TGTGCCAGCAGCTTAACAGGGGGCGCAGATACGCAGTATTTT. Translated: CASSLTGGADTQYF.

V is TRBV7-9 and J is TRBJ1-2; tentative D call: TRBD1 (5 bases). The CDR3 is 13 residues long. V was trimmed by 5 bases and J by 7 bases, leaving 14 bases between them. From germline, CDR1 is SEHNR and CDR2 FQNEAQ (reference sequence). CDR3 sequence: CASSPDSGSGYTF. CDR3 nucleotide sequence: TGTGCCAGCAGCCCTGACTCAGGGAGTGGCTACACCTTC.

The chain joins TRBV14 to TRBJ2-5; 7 nucleotides line up with TRBD1. The germline CDR1 and CDR2 sequences are SGHDN and FVKESK. Trimming removed 1 base from V and 4 bases from J; junction bases left unmatched: 6. The CDR3 extends over 15 amino acids. CDR3 region: CASSQVTGSVETQYF. The DNA of the CDR3 is TGTGCCAGCAGCCAAGTGACAGGGAGTGTAGAGACCCAGTACTTC.

A single count supports this clone. This sequence joins TRBV5-1 and TRBJ1-2; a possible D gene is TRBD1 (6 bases). Germline CDR1 is SGHRS and CDR2 is YFSETQ. V was trimmed by 4 bases and J by 3 bases, leaving 10 bases between them. The length of the CDR3 is 13 residues. CDR3 in DNA: TGCGCCAGCAGCGAACAGGGTGACTATGGCTACACCTTC. Amino acid sequence: CASSEQGDYGYTF.

The rearrangement uses TRBV10-3 and TRBJ2-7; TRBD1 aligns across 8 bases. The J segment lost 5 bases and the V segment lost 5 bases, leaving 11 bases of the junction unmatched. Per germline, CDR1 ENHRY and CDR2 SYGVKD. This CDR3 is built from 15 residues. CDR3 bases: TGTGCCATCAGTACCTCGACAGGGGTAAGCGACGAGCAGTACTTC. It translates to CAISTSTGVSDEQYF.